These 5 T cell receptor beta chains were all obtained from the same sample, sequenced in a study of CD8 T cells in ankylosing spondylitis. TCRdb recomputed calls from the 5' RACE reads with MiXCR, one row per CDR3 protein. The sample lists around 340,000 distinct CDR3 sequences, roughly 20% occurring once. Sequenced: blood, either unsorted or a sorted T cell fraction (not recorded which). These TCRs come from a male donor with ankylosing spondylitis or in good health (not recorded which).

Only a few counts were recorded for this clonotype. The rearrangement uses TRBV5-4 and TRBJ2-5, with 9 bases matching TRBD2. V lost 4 bases to trimming and J lost 5 bases; unmatched junction nucleotides: 15. CDR1 is SGHNT and CDR2 is YYREEE in the germline V gene (reference sequence). The CDR3 totals 17 residues. The CDR3 loop is CASSLSGSGGSQETQYF. As DNA, the CDR3 is TGTGCCAGCAGCCTCAGTGGTAGCGGGGGATCCCAGGAGACCCAGTACTTC.

The CDR3 spells CASSLSSPSTDTQYF. For the CDR3, the DNA is TGCGCCAGCAGCCTAAGTAGCCCTAGCACAGATACGCAGTATTTT. V and J are TRBV4-1 and TRBJ2-3; D is uncertain. This CDR3 has 15 residues. Per the germline V gene, CDR1 is MGHRA and CDR2 is YSYEKL. Trimming pared 4 bases from V and 0 bases from J, leaving 11 bases between.

The V call is TRBV2, the J call TRBJ2-1; 12 bases agree with TRBD2. The V and J ends lost 6 bases and 7 bases, in that order; junction bases with no gene match: 4. Germline V CDR1 and CDR2: SNHLY, FYNNEI. The CDR3 sequence is 14 residues long. Here the CDR3 reads CASRGTSGRNEQFF. The CDR3 bases are TGTGCCAGCAGAGGGACTAGCGGGCGAAATGAGCAGTTCTTC.

The genes are TRBV4-2 and TRBJ2-1, with 10 bases lining up with TRBD1. The germline V gene has CDR1 LGHNA and CDR2 YNFKEQ. The V segment lost 1 base and the J segment 6 bases; nucleotides outside the gene matches: 3. CDR3 length equals 15 residues. The DNA for the CDR3 is TGTGCCAGCAGCCAAGGACAGGGGGCAGTCAATGAGCAGTTCTTC. Translating gives CASSQGQGAVNEQFF.

This clonotype was observed a few times. CDR3: CASSQGFGGSYYEQYF. The DNA for the CDR3 is TGTGCCAGCAGCCAAGGGTTCGGAGGGTCATACTACGAGCAGTACTTC. The chain joins TRBV14 to TRBJ2-7, with D maybe TRBD2 (6 bases). This CDR3 is 16 amino acids long. V gave up 1 base and J gave up 3 bases, with 16 bases separating them. The germline V gene has CDR1 SGHDN and CDR2 FVKESK.